This TCR beta chain was captured by sequencing in a study of blood T cell repertoires in COVID-19. In the study overall: The analysed material was cDNA or gDNA that came from T cells, B-cell-depleted T cells, or PBMCs.

Per the study methods: Amplified reference gene primers provided the basis for estimating nucleated cell counts. Measured with immunoSEQ multiplex PCR; TCRdb has only the in-frame clones, and not every one. V, J and clone size derive from that table, while D and trimming were established from the DNA sequence. The data contain 150,000 to 190,000 clones, around nine tenths of them seen just once; the ten biggest clones take up about 2.4%. This clone has a handful of counts. Between the trimmed V and J ends, which lost 5 bases and 2 bases, there was a span of 10 bases. The V gene's germline CDR1 is MNHEY and CDR2 SMNVEV (reference sequence). The CDR3 has 14 residues.

Material for sequencing was peripheral blood. The TCR was taken from a woman between 70 and 85 years old with acute or convalescent COVID-19. The chain employs TRBV27 and TRBJ1-5; no definite D call. The CDR3 coding sequence is TGTGCCAGCAGTCCGGGTGAGGGCAATCAGCCCCAGCATTTT. Its translation: CASSPGEGNQPQHF.